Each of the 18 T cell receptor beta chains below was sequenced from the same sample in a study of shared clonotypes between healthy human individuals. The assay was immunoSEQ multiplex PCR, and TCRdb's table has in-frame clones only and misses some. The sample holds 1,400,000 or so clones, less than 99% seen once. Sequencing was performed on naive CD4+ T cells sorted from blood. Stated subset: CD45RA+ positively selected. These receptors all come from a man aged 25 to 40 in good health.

CDR3 in amino acids: CASSLRGTSGNEQFF. The CDR3 nucleotides read TGCGCCAGCAGCTTGCGTGGGACTAGCGGTAATGAGCAGTTCTTC. V is TRBV5-1 and J is TRBJ2-1; TRBD2 matches 11 bases. Germline lookup yields CDR1 SGHRS and CDR2 YFSETQ. Losses at the gene ends were 1 base for V and 7 bases for J; bases not matched to a gene: 4. The CDR3 is 15 amino acids.

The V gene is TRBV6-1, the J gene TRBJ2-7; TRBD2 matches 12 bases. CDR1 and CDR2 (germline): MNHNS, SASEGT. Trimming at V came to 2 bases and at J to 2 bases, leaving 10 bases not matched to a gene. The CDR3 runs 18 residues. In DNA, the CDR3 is TGTGCCAGCAGTGAACTTGTCGGGACTAGCGGGCCGACCTACGAGCAGTACTTC. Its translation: CASSELVGTSGPTYEQYF.

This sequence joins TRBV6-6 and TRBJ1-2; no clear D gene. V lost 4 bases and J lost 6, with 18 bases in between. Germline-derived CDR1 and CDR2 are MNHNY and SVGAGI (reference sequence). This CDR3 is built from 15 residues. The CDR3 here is CASSSLDEGLNGYTF. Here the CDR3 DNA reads TGTGCCAGCAGTTCCTTAGACGAAGGACTCAATGGCTACACCTTC.

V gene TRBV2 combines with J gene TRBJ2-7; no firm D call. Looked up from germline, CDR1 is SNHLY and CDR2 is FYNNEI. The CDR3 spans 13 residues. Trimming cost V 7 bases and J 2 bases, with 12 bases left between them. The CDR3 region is CASIQAETYEQYF. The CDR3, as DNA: TGTGCCAGCATTCAGGCAGAGACCTACGAGCAGTACTTC.

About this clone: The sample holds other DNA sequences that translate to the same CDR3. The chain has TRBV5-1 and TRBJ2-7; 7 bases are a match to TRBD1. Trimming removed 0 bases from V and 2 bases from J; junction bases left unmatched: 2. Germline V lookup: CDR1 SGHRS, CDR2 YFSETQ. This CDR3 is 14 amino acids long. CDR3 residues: CASSLAGQAYEQYF. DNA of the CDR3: TGCGCCAGCAGCTTGGCCGGACAGGCCTACGAGCAGTACTTC.

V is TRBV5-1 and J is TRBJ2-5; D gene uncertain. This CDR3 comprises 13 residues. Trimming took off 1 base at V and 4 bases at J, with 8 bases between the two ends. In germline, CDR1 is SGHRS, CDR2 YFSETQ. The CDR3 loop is CASSLPWGETQYF. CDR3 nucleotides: TGCGCCAGCAGCTTGCCCTGGGGAGAGACCCAGTACTTC.

In nucleotides, the CDR3 is TGCAGCGTGAGGGGGCTTGGTACTAACACCGGGGAGCTGTTTTTT. Translated, it gives CSVRGLGTNTGELFF. The rearrangement joins TRBV29-1 to TRBJ2-2; 7 bases line up with TRBD1. The germline V gene has CDR1 SQVTM and CDR2 ANQGSEA. The CDR3 loop spans 15 amino acids. J lost 2 bases, V lost 6 bases, and 9 bases had no gene match.

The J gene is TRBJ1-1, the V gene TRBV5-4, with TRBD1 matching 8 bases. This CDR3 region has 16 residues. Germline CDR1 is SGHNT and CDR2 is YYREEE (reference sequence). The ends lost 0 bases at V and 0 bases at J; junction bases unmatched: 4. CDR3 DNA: TGTGCCAGCAGCTTGGTCGCAGGGGGCTTGAACACTGAAGCTTTCTTT. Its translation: CASSLVAGGLNTEAFF.

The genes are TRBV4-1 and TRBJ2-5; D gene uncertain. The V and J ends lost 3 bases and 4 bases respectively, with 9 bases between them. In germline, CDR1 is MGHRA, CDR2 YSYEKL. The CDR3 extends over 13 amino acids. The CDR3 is CASSHLPAETQYF. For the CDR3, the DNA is TGCGCCAGCAGCCACCTCCCCGCAGAGACCCAGTACTTC.

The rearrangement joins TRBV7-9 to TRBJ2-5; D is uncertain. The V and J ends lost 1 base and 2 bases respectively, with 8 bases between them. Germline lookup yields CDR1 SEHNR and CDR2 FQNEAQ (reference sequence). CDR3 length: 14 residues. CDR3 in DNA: TGTGCCAGCAGCTTAGGTACAGCACAAGAGACCCAGTACTTC. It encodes CASSLGTAQETQYF.

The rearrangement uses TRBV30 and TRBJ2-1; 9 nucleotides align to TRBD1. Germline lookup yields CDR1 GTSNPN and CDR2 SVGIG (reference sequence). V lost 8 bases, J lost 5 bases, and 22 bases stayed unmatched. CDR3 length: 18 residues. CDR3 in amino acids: CALKRDRAPGGTDNEQFF. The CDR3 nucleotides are TGTGCCCTAAAGCGGGACAGGGCTCCTGGAGGAACGGACAATGAGCAGTTCTTC.

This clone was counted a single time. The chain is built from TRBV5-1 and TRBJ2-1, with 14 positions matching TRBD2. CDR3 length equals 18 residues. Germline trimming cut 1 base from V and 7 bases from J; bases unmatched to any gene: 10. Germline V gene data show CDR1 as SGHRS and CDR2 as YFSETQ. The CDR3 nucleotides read TGCGCCAGCAGCTTGAGACTAGCGGGAGGGCTGATGGGAAATGAGCAGTTCTTC. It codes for CASSLRLAGGLMGNEQFF.

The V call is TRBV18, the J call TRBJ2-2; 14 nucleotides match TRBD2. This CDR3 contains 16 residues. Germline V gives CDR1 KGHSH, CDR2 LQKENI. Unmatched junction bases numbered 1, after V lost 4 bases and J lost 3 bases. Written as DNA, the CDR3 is TGTGCCAGCTCACAGACTAGCGGGAGGGACACCGGGGAGCTGTTTTTT. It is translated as CASSQTSGRDTGELFF.

CDR3: CASSSALGGGETQYF. The CDR3 DNA follows: TGTGCCAGCAGCTCAGCGTTGGGGGGTGGGGAGACCCAGTACTTC. The chain employs TRBV5-4 and TRBJ2-5, with D possibly being TRBD2 (6 bases). The CDR3 consists of 15 residues. Germline V gene lookup returns CDR1 SGHNT and CDR2 YYREEE (reference sequence). V lost 3 bases to trimming and J lost 5 bases, with 17 bases between them.

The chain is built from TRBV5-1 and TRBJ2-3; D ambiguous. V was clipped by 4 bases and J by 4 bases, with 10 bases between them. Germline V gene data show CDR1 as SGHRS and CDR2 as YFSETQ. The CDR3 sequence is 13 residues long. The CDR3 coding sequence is TGCGCCAGCAGCCCAAGAGCGTCAGATACGCAGTATTTT. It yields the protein CASSPRASDTQYF.

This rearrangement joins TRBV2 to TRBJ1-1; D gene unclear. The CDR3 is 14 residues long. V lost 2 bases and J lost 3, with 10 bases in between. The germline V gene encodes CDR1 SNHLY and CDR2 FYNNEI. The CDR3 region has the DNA TGTGCCAGCAGTGAAATCGGGTGGGACACTGAAGCTTTCTTT. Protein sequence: CASSEIGWDTEAFF.

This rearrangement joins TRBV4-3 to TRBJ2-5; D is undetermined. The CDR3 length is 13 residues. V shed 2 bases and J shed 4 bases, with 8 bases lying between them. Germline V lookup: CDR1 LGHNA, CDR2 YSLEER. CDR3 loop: CASSQNSGETQYF. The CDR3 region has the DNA TGCGCCAGCAGCCAAAACTCGGGAGAGACCCAGTACTTC.

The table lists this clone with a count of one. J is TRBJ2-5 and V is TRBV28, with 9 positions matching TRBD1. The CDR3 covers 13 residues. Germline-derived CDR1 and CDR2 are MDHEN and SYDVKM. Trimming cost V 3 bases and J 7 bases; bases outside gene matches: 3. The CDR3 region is CASSFGQGWTQYF. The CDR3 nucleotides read TGTGCCAGCAGTTTTGGACAGGGGTGGACCCAGTACTTC.